Below are 30 T cell receptor beta chains sequenced from a single sample in a study of Graves' ophthalmopathy and Graves' hyperthyroidism. The authors amplified TCR beta CDR3 regions from RNA transcripts. The authors performed first-round RT-PCR with HTBI primers and then a second-round multiplex PCR. TCRdb ran MiXCR on the multiplex PCR reads and lists one entry per CDR3 protein. The sample yields 600,000 to 650,000 distinct CDR3 sequences, about 20% seen once. The sequenced material came from peripheral blood. These receptors all stem from a woman between 18 and 29 years old with stable Graves' hyperthyroidism. Some clones in this sample may be carry-over from other donors' samples.

This clonotype was counted a few times. V and J are TRBV4-2 and TRBJ2-5; 11 bases align to TRBD2. From germline, CDR1 is LGHNA and CDR2 YNFKEQ. This CDR3 contains 17 residues. The trim removed 2 bases at V and 2 bases at J, leaving 7 bases unmatched. As DNA, the CDR3 is TGTGCCAGCAGCCAAAATCCGGGACTAGCGGATCAAGAGACCCAGTACTTC. Translation gives CASSQNPGLADQETQYF.

The V call is TRBV6-1, the J call TRBJ2-7; TRBD1 matches at 11 bases. Germline assignment: CDR1 MNHNS and CDR2 SASEGT. V trimming: 7 bases; J trimming: 7 bases; junction bases outside the gene matches: 6. The CDR3 is made up of 13 amino acids. CDR3 loop: CASTGQGAREQYF. CDR3 sequence (DNA): TGTGCCAGCACCGGACAGGGGGCAAGAGAGCAGTACTTC.

Ten or more counts support this clonotype. V and J are TRBV28 and TRBJ2-7, with D uncertain. CDR3 length equals 13 residues. Per germline, CDR1 MDHEN and CDR2 SYDVKM. The V gene lost 7 bases and the J gene lost 5 bases, with 15 bases spanning the gap. In DNA, the CDR3 is TGTGCCAGCAATCAGGTGGGGATACACGAGCAGTACTTC. It is translated as CASNQVGIHEQYF.

The chain has TRBV27 and TRBJ1-1; D remains ambiguous. This CDR3 region has 14 residues. The V end was cut by 6 bases, the J end by 3 bases, with 14 bases between. Germline CDR1 reads MNHEY; CDR2 reads SMNVEV (reference sequence). CDR3 sequence (DNA): TGTGCCAGCAGCCCCTTCGGACGGGACACTGAAGCTTTCTTT. Its protein is CASSPFGRDTEAFF.

The V gene is TRBV5-1, the J gene TRBJ2-5; D is undetermined. V was pared by 0 bases and J by 1 base, with 10 bases between. CDR1 is SGHRS and CDR2 is YFSETQ in the germline V gene. This CDR3 is built from 15 residues. The CDR3 is CASSLALVVQETQYF. CDR3 DNA sequence: TGCGCCAGCAGCTTGGCCCTGGTGGTCCAAGAGACCCAGTACTTC.

This clonotype occurred many times. The J gene is TRBJ1-2, the V gene TRBV29-1, with 8 bases aligning to TRBD1. This CDR3 has 14 residues. The J segment lost 6 bases and the V segment lost 0 bases, leaving 6 bases of the junction unmatched. Germline loops: CDR1 SQVTM, CDR2 ANQGSEA. CDR3 sequence reads: CSVEDLEQGDGYTF. As DNA, the CDR3 is TGCAGCGTTGAAGATTTAGAACAGGGGGATGGCTACACCTTC.

This chain uses TRBV12-3 or TRBV12-4 with TRBJ1-1, with D maybe TRBD1 (6 bases). V lost 5 bases to trimming and J lost 3 bases, with 16 bases between them. The CDR3 length is 15 residues. The CDR3 DNA sequence: TGTGCCAGCAGTGGTCCGGGGGGGCGCGACACTGAAGCTTTCTTT. It encodes CASSGPGGRDTEAFF.

This rearrangement joins TRBV19 to TRBJ2-7; D might be TRBD2 (6 bases). The CDR3 contains 14 residues. V was pared by 2 bases and J by 7 bases, with 15 bases between. The germline V gene has CDR1 LNHDA and CDR2 SQIVND (reference sequence). CDR3 sequence reads: CASSILLRGREQYF. The CDR3 nucleotides are TGTGCCAGTAGTATATTGTTGCGGGGCAGGGAGCAGTACTTC.

The chain combines TRBV30 with TRBJ1-2; possible D gene TRBD1, 5 bases. V lost 7 bases and J 2 bases, leaving 11 bases between the germline ends. This CDR3 is built from 12 residues. Germline V gene sequence: CDR1 GTSNPN, CDR2 SVGIG (reference sequence). The chain's CDR3 is CALQALNYGYTF. For the CDR3, the DNA is TGTGCCTTACAGGCCTTGAACTATGGCTACACCTTC.

This clonotype appeared a few times. The chain links TRBV7-6 to TRBJ2-2, with D hard to call. V was cut by 6 bases and J by 6 bases, with 14 bases left in between. Germline V gene lookup returns CDR1 SGHVS and CDR2 FNYEAQ. This CDR3 is built from 14 residues. The CDR3 sequence is CASSTRTEPGELFF. CDR3 nucleotide sequence: TGTGCCAGCAGTACCAGGACGGAACCCGGGGAGCTGTTTTTT.

In this sample, this clonotype turned up a few times. The rearrangement joins TRBV12-3 or TRBV12-4 to TRBJ2-7; D is unresolved. This CDR3 region has 12 residues. Trimming stripped 6 bases from V and 5 bases from J, with 11 bases between. The CDR3 loop is CASSLRHDEQYF. The CDR3 nucleotides are TGTGCCAGCAGCTTAAGACATGACGAGCAGTACTTC.

This chain links TRBV7-2 with TRBJ2-5; D gene uncertain. This CDR3 region has 12 residues. The germline V and J ends were trimmed by 4 bases and 7 bases, with 10 bases remaining between them. Germline V gene data show CDR1 as SGHTA and CDR2 as FQGNSA. The CDR3 region is CASSSPLGTQYF. In nucleotides, the CDR3 is TGTGCCAGCAGCTCCCCACTCGGGACCCAGTACTTC. Variable domain in full (rest from reference TRBV7-2 and TRBJ2-5): GAGVSQSPSNKVTEKGKDVELRCDPISGHTALYWYRQSLGQGLEFLIYFQGNSAPDKSGLPSDRFSAERTGGSVSTLTIQRTQQEDSAVYLCASSSPLGTQYFGPGTRLLVL.

This clonotype was found a few times. V is TRBV15 and J is TRBJ2-5; 12 bases fit TRBD2. V was pared by 0 bases and J by 5 bases, with 7 bases of the junction left unmatched. Germline loops: CDR1 LNHNV, CDR2 YYDKDF (reference sequence). The CDR3 spans 17 residues. In nucleotides, the CDR3 is TGTGCCACCAGCAGAGATCTGCTAGCGGGGGGGGAGGAGACCCAGTACTTC. This codes for CATSRDLLAGGEETQYF.

This clonotype has a count of ten or more. The chain couples TRBV2 to TRBJ2-4; no reliable D call. Germline V CDR1 and CDR2: SNHLY, FYNNEI. This CDR3 is built from 13 residues. Deletions cut 7 bases from V and 4 bases from J, with 11 bases between. CDR3: CASTADGKNIQYF. The CDR3 region has the DNA TGTGCCAGCACTGCGGACGGGAAAAACATTCAGTACTTC.

This clonotype was seen more than once but under ten times. This rearrangement joins TRBV6-5 to TRBJ1-6, with D possibly TRBD1 on 5 matching bases. Germline V gene sequence: CDR1 MNHEY, CDR2 SVGAGI. CDR3 size: 16 residues. V was clipped by 0 bases and J by 4 bases, with 10 bases between them. The CDR3 DNA is TGTGCCAGCAGTTACTCGATCCGACAGTATAATTCACCCCTCCACTTT. The encoded protein is CASSYSIRQYNSPLHF.

This clonotype was recorded at least ten times. This chain links TRBV5-6 with TRBJ1-2; 9 bases match TRBD1. The V gene end was trimmed by 4 bases and the J gene end by 7 bases; junction bases not matched to a gene: 8. CDR3 length equals 14 residues. Germline loops: CDR1 SGHDT, CDR2 YYEEEE. In DNA, the CDR3 is TGTGCCAGCAGCCAGGGGACAGGGTTTAGTGGCTACACCTTC. This translates into CASSQGTGFSGYTF.

This clonotype was detected many times. The V and J genes are TRBV12-3 or TRBV12-4 and TRBJ1-6, with a tentative D call TRBD1 (6 bases). The ends were cut back, 7 bases at V and 4 bases at J, with 11 bases in the middle. The CDR3 sequence is 14 residues long. This CDR3 reads CASTPGQYNSPLHF. CDR3 DNA: TGTGCCAGCACCCCCGGACAGTATAATTCACCCCTCCACTTT.

CDR3 region: CASSPTKFPGRAEAFF. The CDR3 DNA is TGTGCCAGCAGCCCTACAAAGTTTCCAGGGAGGGCTGAAGCTTTCTTT. The rearrangement uses TRBV6-1 and TRBJ1-1; TRBD1 might be the D (5 bases). Germline CDR1 MNHNS, CDR2 SASEGT. Trimming stripped 6 bases from V and 6 bases from J, with 23 bases between. The CDR3 runs to 16 residues.

Worth noting for this clonotype: A read error may be the cause here, since a much bigger clone is one base away. V is TRBV28 and J is TRBJ1-5; no clear D. In germline, CDR1 is MDHEN, CDR2 SYDVKM. The CDR3 extends over 12 amino acids. The CDR3: CTSRSIREPQHF. DNA for the CDR3: TGTACCAGCAGGTCGATTAGGGAGCCCCAGCATTTT.

This clonotype showed up many times. V is TRBV6-5 and J is TRBJ1-1; the D gene is possibly TRBD1 (5 bases). V lost 0 bases to trimming and J lost 8 bases, with 10 bases between them. The CDR3 loop spans 13 amino acids. Per germline, CDR1 MNHEY and CDR2 SVGAGI. Here the CDR3 DNA reads TGTGCCAGCAGTTACTCGGGTACAGGCGAAGCTTTCTTT. Translated, it gives CASSYSGTGEAFF.

This clonotype appeared many times. J is TRBJ2-5 and V is TRBV20-1, with a tentative D call TRBD1 (6 bases). The germline V gene encodes CDR1 DFQATT and CDR2 SNEGSKA (reference sequence). Deletions cut 5 bases from V and 3 bases from J, with 13 bases between. The CDR3 contains 13 residues. The CDR3 here is CSAQDSGEETQYF. The CDR3 DNA reads as TGCAGTGCTCAAGATTCAGGGGAAGAGACCCAGTACTTC.

There are many counts of this clonotype. The chain is built from TRBV20-1 and TRBJ1-2, with D hard to call. Trimming shortened V by 0 bases and J by 8 bases, and 13 bases separated the two germline ends. The CDR3 contains 13 residues. Germline lookup yields CDR1 DFQATT and CDR2 SNEGSKA (reference sequence). The CDR3 loop reads CSARDPGSEGYTF. CDR3 coding DNA: TGCAGTGCTAGAGATCCGGGGAGCGAGGGCTACACCTTC.

CDR3 coding DNA: TGTGCCAGCAGCGACTCCCAACTTTATCCCGGGGAGCTGTTTTTT. Translated, it gives CASSDSQLYPGELFF. This chain joins TRBV13 and TRBJ2-2; D uncertain. Germline-derived CDR1 and CDR2 are PRHDT and FYEKMQ (reference sequence). The V end was cut by 5 bases, the J end by 6 bases, with 16 bases between. The CDR3 extends over 15 amino acids.

The table lists this clonotype with many counts. V gene TRBV20-1 combines with J gene TRBJ2-7, with 9 bases fitting TRBD1. The V gene end was trimmed by 5 bases and the J gene end by 3 bases; junction bases not matched to a gene: 8. This CDR3 comprises 14 residues. The germline gives CDR1 DFQATT, CDR2 SNEGSKA (reference sequence). Here the CDR3 reads CSAFPTGGYYEQYF. CDR3 bases: TGCAGTGCTTTCCCGACAGGGGGGTACTACGAGCAGTACTTC.

This clonotype occurred many times. The gene calls are TRBV6-1 and TRBJ1-5, with D possibly TRBD1 on 5 matching bases. Deletions cut 7 bases from V and 0 bases from J, with 13 bases between. The CDR3 covers 15 residues. The germline V gene encodes CDR1 MNHNS and CDR2 SASEGT. The chain's CDR3 is CASTKSGSSNQPQHF. CDR3 nucleotides: TGTGCCAGCACTAAGTCAGGGTCTAGCAATCAGCCCCAGCATTTT.

This clonotype was found many times. The chain links TRBV28 to TRBJ2-2; perhaps TRBD1 as D (6 bases). The V end lost 6 bases, the J end lost 0 bases, and 11 bases lay between the germline ends. CDR1 and CDR2 from the germline V gene are MDHEN and SYDVKM. CDR3 size: 15 residues. Here the CDR3 reads CASRSQGTNTGELFF. In DNA form, the CDR3 reads TGTGCCAGCAGGTCACAGGGAACGAACACCGGGGAGCTGTTTTTT.

There are many counts of this clonotype. The V gene is TRBV5-1, the J gene TRBJ1-1; D possibly corresponds to TRBD1 (5 bases). The CDR3 sequence is 14 residues long. Trimming pared 7 bases from V and 3 bases from J, leaving 16 bases between. Germline loops: CDR1 SGHRS, CDR2 YFSETQ. The CDR3 nucleotides are TGCGCCAGCCATCCGTCCAGGGTTGACACTGAAGCTTTCTTT. It yields the protein CASHPSRVDTEAFF.

This clonotype appeared many times. The chain joins TRBV2 to TRBJ1-1, with D maybe TRBD1 (5 bases). Germline CDR1 and CDR2: SNHLY and FYNNEI. The V gene lost 10 bases and the J gene lost 4 bases, with 25 bases spanning the gap. The CDR3 is 16 residues long. The CDR3 loop is CATYPLLGDVGTEAFF. In DNA form, the CDR3 reads TGTGCCACCTACCCGCTACTAGGGGATGTCGGCACTGAAGCTTTCTTT.

Many counts were recorded for this clonotype. The V call is TRBV20-1, the J call TRBJ1-5; tentative D call: TRBD1 (6 bases). The V gene lost 2 bases and the J gene lost 0 bases, with 11 bases spanning the gap. CDR1 is DFQATT and CDR2 is SNEGSKA in the germline V gene (reference sequence). The CDR3 has 15 residues. The CDR3 loop reads CSARLDRNSNQPQHF. The CDR3 region has the DNA TGCAGTGCTAGACTAGACAGGAATAGCAATCAGCCCCAGCATTTT.

V and J are TRBV6-5 and TRBJ2-5; TRBD1 matches 9 bases. The V gene's germline CDR1 is MNHEY and CDR2 SVGAGI. Germline trimming cut 2 bases from V and 2 bases from J; bases unmatched to any gene: 6. The CDR3 has 16 residues. The CDR3 loop is CASSYATGGGQETQYF. The CDR3 region has the DNA TGTGCCAGCAGTTACGCCACAGGGGGCGGGCAAGAGACCCAGTACTTC.